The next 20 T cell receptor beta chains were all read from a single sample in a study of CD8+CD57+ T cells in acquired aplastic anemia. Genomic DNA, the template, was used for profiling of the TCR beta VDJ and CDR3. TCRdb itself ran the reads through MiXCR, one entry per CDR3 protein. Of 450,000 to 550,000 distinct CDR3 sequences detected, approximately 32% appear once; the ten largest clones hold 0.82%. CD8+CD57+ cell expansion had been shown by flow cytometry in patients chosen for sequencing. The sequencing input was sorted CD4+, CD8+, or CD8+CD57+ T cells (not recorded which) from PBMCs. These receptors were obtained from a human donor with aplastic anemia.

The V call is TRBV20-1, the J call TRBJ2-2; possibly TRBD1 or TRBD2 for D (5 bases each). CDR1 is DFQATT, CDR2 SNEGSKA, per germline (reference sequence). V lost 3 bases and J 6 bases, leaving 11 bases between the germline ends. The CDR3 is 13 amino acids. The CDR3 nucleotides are TGCAGTGCTAGCGGGACCGTTCCCGGGGAGCTGTTTTTT. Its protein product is CSASGTVPGELFF.

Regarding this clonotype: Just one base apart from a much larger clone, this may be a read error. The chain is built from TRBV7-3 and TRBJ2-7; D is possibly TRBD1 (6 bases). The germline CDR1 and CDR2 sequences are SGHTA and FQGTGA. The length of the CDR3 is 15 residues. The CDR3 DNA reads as TGTGCCAGCAGCTTATACAGGGCAAACGCATACGAGCGGTACTTC. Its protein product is CASSLYRANAYERYF. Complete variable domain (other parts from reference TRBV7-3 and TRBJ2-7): GAGVSQTPSNKVTEKGKYVELRCDPISGHTALYWYRQSLGQGPEFLIYFQGTGAADDSGLPNDRFFAVRPEGSVSTLKIQRTERGDSAVYLCASSLYRANAYERYFGPGTRLTVT.

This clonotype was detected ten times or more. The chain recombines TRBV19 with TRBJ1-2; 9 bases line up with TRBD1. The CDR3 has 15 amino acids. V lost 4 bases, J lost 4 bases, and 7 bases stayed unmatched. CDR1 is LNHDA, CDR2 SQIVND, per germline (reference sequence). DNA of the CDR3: TGTGCCAGTAGTAGCCGTAGGACAGGGGCCTATGGCTACACCTTC. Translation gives CASSSRRTGAYGYTF.

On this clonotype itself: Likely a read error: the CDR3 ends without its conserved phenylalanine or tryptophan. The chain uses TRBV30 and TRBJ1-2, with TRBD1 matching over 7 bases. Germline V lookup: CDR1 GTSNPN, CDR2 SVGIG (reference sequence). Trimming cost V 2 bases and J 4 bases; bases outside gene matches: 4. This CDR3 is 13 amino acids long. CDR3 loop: CAWSTGQPYGYTL. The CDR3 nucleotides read TGTGCCTGGAGTACGGGACAGCCCTATGGCTACACCCTC.

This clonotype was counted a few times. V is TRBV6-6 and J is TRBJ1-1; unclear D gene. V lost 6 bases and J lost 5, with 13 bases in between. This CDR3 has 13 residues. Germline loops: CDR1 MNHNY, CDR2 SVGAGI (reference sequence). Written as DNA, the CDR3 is TGTGCCAGCAGCCAAGAACGAGGAACTGAAGCTTTCTTT. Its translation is CASSQERGTEAFF.

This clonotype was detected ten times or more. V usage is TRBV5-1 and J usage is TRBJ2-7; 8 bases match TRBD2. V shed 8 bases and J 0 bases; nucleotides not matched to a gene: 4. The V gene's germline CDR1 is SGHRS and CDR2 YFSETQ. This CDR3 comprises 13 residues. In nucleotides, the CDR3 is TGCGCCAGTACTAGCGGTACCTCCTACGAGCAGTACTTC. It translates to CASTSGTSYEQYF.

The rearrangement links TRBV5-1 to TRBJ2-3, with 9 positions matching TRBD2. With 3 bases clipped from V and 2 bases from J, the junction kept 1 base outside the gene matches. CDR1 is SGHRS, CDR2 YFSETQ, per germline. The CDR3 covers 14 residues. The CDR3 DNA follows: TGCGCCAGCAGCTGGGGACTAGCCACAGATACGCAGTATTTT. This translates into CASSWGLATDTQYF.

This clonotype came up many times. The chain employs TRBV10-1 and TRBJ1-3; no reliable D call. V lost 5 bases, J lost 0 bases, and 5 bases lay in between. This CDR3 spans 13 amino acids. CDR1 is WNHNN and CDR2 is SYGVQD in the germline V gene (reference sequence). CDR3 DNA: TGCGCCAGCAGTAAAGGCTCTGGAAACACCATATATTTT. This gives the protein CASSKGSGNTIYF.

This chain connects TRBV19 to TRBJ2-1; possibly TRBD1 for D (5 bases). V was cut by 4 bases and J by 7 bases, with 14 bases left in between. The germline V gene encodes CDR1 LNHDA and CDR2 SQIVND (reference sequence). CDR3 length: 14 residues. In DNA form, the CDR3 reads TGTGCCAGTAGTAAACCAGGGTTTCGGAATGAGCAGTTCTTC. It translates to CASSKPGFRNEQFF.

The CDR3, as DNA: TGCAGCGTTGGCGGGGGCTCGTGGAATGAGCAGTTCTTC. This translates into CSVGGGSWNEQFF. V gene TRBV29-1 combines with J gene TRBJ2-1; possible D gene TRBD2, 7 bases. Trimming took off 4 bases at V and 7 bases at J, with 14 bases between the two ends. Germline-derived CDR1 and CDR2 are SQVTM and ANQGSEA. This CDR3 contains 13 residues.

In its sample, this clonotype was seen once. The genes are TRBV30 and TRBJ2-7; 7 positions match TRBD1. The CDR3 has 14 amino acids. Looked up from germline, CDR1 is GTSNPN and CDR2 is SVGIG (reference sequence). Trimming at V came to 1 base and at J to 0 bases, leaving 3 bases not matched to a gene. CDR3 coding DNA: TGTGCCTGGAGTGCAGGGGGAAGCTCCTACGAGCAGTACTTC. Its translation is CAWSAGGSSYEQYF.

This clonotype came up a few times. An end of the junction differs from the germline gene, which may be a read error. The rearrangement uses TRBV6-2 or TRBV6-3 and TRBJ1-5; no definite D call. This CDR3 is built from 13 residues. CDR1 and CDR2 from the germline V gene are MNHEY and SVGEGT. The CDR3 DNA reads TGTGCCAGCAGTTACTCTAGCGATCAGCCCCAGCATTTT. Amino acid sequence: CASSYSSDQPQHF.

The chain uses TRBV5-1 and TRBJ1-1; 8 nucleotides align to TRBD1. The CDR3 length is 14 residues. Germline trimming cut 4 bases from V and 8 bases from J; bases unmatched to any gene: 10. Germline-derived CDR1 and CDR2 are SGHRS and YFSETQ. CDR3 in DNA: TGCGCCAGCAGCGTGGGACAGGCCTCGGGGGAAGCTTTCTTT. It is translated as CASSVGQASGEAFF.

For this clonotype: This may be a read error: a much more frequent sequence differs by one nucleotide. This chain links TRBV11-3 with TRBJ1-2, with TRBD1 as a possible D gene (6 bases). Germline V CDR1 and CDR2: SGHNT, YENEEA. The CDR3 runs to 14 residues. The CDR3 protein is CASSSSTGYYGHTF. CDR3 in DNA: TGTGCCAGCAGCTCATCGACAGGCTACTATGGCCACACCTTC.

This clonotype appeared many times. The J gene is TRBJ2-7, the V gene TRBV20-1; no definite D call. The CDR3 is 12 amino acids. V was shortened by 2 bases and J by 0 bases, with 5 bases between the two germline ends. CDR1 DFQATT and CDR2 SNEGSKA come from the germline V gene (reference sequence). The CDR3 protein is CSARTPSYEQYF. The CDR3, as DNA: TGCAGTGCTAGAACTCCCTCCTACGAGCAGTACTTC.

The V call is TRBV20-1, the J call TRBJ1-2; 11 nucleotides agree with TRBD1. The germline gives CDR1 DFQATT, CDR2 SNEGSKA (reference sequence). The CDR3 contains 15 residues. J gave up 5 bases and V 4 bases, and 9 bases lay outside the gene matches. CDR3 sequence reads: CSATGQGALGYGYTF. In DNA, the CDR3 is TGCAGTGCTACTGGACAGGGGGCGCTAGGGTATGGCTACACCTTC.

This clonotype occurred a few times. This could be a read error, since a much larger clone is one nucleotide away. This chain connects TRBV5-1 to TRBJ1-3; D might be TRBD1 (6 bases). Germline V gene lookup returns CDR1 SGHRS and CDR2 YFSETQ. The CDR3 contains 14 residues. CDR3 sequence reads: CASSLTGSGNIIYF. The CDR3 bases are TGCGCCAGCAGCTTGACAGGGAGTGGAAACATCATATATTTT.

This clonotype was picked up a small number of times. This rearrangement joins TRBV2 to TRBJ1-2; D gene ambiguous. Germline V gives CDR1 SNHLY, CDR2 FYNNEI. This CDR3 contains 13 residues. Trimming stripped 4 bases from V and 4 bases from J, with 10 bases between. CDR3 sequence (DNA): TGTGCCAGCAGTGGCGGGGAGGGCTATGGCTACACCTTC. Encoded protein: CASSGGEGYGYTF. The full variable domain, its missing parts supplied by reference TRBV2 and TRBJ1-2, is EPEVTQTPSHQVTQMGQEVILRCVPISNHLYFYWYRQILGQKVEFLVSFYNNEISEKSEIFDDQFSVERPDGSNFTLKIRSTKLEDSAMYFCASSGGEGYGYTFGSGTRLTVV.

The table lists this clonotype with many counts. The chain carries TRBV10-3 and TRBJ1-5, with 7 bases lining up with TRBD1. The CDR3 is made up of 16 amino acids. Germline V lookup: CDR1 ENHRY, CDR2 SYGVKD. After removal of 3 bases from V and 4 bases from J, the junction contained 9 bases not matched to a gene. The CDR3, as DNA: TGTGCCATCAGTGACAATTGGACAGGACAGAATCAGCCCCAGCATTTT. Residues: CAISDNWTGQNQPQHF.

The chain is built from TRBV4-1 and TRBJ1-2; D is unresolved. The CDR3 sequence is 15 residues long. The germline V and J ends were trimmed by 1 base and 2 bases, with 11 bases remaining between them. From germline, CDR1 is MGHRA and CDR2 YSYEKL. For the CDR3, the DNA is TGCGCCAGCAGCCAAGCCAAACAGCTAAACTATGGCTACACCTTC. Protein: CASSQAKQLNYGYTF.